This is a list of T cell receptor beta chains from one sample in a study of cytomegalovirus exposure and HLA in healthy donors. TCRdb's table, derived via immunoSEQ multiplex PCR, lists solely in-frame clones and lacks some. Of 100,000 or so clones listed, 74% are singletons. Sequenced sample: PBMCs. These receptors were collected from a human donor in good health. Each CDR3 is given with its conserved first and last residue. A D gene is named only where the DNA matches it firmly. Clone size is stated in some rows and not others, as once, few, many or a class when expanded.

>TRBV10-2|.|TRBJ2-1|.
TGCGCCAGCAGTAGTGGGAGCGGGTCCTCCTACAATGAGCAGTTCTTC
CASSSGSGSSYNEQFF
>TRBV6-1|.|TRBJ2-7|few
TGTGCCAGCATCTGGGACGGGAGAAGTTACGAGCAGTACTTC
CASIWDGRSYEQYF
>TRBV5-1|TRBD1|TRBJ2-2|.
TGCGCCAGCAGCACGGGACAGGCCATCACCGGGGAGCTGTTTTTT
CASSTGQAITGELFF
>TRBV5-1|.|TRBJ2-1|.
TGCGCCAGCAGCTTGGCGGTGGCGGGACGCTCCTACAATGAGCAGTTCTTC
CASSLAVAGRSYNEQFF
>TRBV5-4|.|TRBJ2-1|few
TGTGCCAGCAGCTTGGCGGTGAACAATGAGCAGTTCTTC
CASSLAVNNEQFF
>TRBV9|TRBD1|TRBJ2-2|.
TGTGCCAGCAGCGTAAGTCCGACAGGGGGCACCGGGGAGCTGTTTTTT
CASSVSPTGGTGELFF
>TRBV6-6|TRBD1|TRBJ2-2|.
TGTGCCAGCAGTACCCGGACAGGGAAAACCGGGGAGCTGTTTTTT
CASSTRTGKTGELFF
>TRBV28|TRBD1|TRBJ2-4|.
TGTGCCAGCCTTGCTGCGACAGGGGGGCGCATTCAGTACTTC
CASLAATGGRIQYF
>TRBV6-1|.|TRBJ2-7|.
TGTGCCAGCACCTTCGAGACAGCCTCCTCCTACGAGCAGTACTTC
CASTFETASSYEQYF
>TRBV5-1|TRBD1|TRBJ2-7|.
TGCGCCAGCAGCACGCCGGGACAGGACTACGAGCAGTACTTC
CASSTPGQDYEQYF
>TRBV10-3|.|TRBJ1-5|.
TGTGCCATCAGTACGGACAGACTAGCTGGCAATCAGCCCCAGCATTTT
CAISTDRLAGNQPQHF
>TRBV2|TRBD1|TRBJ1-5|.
TGTGCCAGCAGTTCCCCGGGACAGGGGGGTCGTCAGCCCCAGCATTTT
CASSSPGQGGRQPQHF
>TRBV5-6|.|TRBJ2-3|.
TGTGCCAGCAGCTTCCAGGGTCGGACGGCAGATACGCAGTATTTT
CASSFQGRTADTQYF
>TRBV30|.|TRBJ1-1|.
TGTGCCTGGAGTGACAGGGCGCGCGAAGCTTTCTTT
CAWSDRAREAFF
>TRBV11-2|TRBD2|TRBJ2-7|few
TGTGCCAGCAGCTTAGATTTCGGACTAGCGGTCTACGAGCAGTACTTC
CASSLDFGLAVYEQYF
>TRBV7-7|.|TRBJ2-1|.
TGTGCTAGCAGCCCTGAGGGGACTTGGAATGAGCAGTTCTTC
CASSPEGTWNEQFF
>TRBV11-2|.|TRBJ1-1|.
TGTGCCAGCAGCTTAGTCGGGGGGGGACAGAACACTGAAGCTTTCTTT
CASSLVGGGQNTEAFF
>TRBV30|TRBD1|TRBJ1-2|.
TGTGCCTGGAGTCGGGACAGGCCGAGGGGCTACACCTTC
CAWSRDRPRGYTF
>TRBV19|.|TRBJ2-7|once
TGTGCCATCTGGCGGCAGGGATCCTACGAGCAGTACTTC
CAIWRQGSYEQYF
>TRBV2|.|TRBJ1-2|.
TGTGCCAGCAGTGGGGTGGGGGGGGCGAACTATGGCTACACCTTC
CASSGVGGANYGYTF
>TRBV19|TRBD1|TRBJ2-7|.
TGTGCCAGTAGTAGACAGAGGGGGCCCTACGAGCAGTACTTC
CASSRQRGPYEQYF
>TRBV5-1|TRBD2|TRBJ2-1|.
TGCGCCAGCAGAAGAGAGCGGGGCCCCATCAACAATGAGCAGTTCTTC
CASRRERGPINNEQFF
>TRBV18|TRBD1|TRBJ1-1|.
TGTGCCAGTAGGACAGGAATAAACACTGAAGCTTTCTTT
CASRTGINTEAFF
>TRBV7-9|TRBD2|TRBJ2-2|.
TGTGCCAGCAGCTTCGTCCCGACGACTAGCGGGAGTCGGTGGGAGCTGTTTTTT
CASSFVPTTSGSRWELFF
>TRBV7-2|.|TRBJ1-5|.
TGTGCCAGCAGCCTCGACAGCGCCTCAGGGCCCCAGCATTTT
CASSLDSASGPQHF
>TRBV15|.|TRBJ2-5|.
TGTGCCACCAGCGGCTCCGACAGGTCCCGGAGGGAGACCCAGTACTTC
CATSGSDRSRRETQYF
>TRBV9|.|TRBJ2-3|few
TGTGCCAGCAGCGTCTCGGGGTCCACAGATACGCAGTATTTT
CASSVSGSTDTQYF
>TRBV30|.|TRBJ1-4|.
TGTGCCGGGGGGGGATCTAATGAAAAACTGTTTTTT
CAGGGSNEKLFF
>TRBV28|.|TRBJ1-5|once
TGTGCCAGCAGTCTACTCCTCGAGGAAGATCAGCCCCAGCATTTT
CASSLLLEEDQPQHF
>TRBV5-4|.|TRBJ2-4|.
TGTGCCAGCAGCTTGGACTCAGTGGGAGCCACCGACATTCAGTACTTC
CASSLDSVGATDIQYF
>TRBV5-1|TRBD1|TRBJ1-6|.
TGCGCCAGCAGCTCGTTGTGGCCGGGACAGCCTAATTCACCCCTCCACTTT
CASSSLWPGQPNSPLHF
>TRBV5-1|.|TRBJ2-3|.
TGCGCCAGCACCTTTACAGGGAAAGGTGGAGATACGCAGTATTTT
CASTFTGKGGDTQYF
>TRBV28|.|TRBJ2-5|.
TGTGCCAGCAGTTTAACCCAGGCGGGGCCTGAGACCCAGTACTTC
CASSLTQAGPETQYF
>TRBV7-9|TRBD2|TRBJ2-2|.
TGTGCCAGCAGCTTAATCTCGACGGGGGGTTCCGGGGAGCTGTTTTTT
CASSLISTGGSGELFF
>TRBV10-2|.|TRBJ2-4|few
TGCGCCAGCAGTAAGGGACTCGACGTGTTTAACATTCAGTACTTC
CASSKGLDVFNIQYF
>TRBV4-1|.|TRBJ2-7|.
TGCGCTAGCAGCCAGCACGAGCAGGGTCCCTACGAGCAGTACTTC
CASSQHEQGPYEQYF
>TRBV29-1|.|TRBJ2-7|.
TGCAGCGTTGCGTCGACAGGAGGTACCGAGCAGTACTTC
CSVASTGGTEQYF
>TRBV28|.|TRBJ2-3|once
TGTGCCAGCAGTTATGTAGGGGGAGATACGCAGTATTTT
CASSYVGGDTQYF
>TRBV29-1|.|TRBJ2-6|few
TGCAGCGCACACAGGGCTGGGGCCAACGTCCTGACTTTC
CSAHRAGANVLTF
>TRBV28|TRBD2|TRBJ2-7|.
TGTGCCAGCAGTCTTCCTACTAGCGGGAGGCTGGGCGAGCAGTACTTC
CASSLPTSGRLGEQYF
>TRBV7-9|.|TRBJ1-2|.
TGTGCCAGCTCGCGGGGTACCTCCTATGGCTACACCTTC
CASSRGTSYGYTF
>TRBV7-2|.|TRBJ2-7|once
TGTGCCAGCAGCTTAGACGGTTCGGCAGGGGAGCAGTACTTC
CASSLDGSAGEQYF
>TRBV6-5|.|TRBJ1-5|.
TGTGCCAGCAGTTACTCCCGGGTTAGCAATCAGCCCCAGCATTTT
CASSYSRVSNQPQHF
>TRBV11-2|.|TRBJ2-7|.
TGTGCCAGCAGCTTAGAGAGCGAGTTCACGACTGAGCAGTACTTC
CASSLESEFTTEQYF
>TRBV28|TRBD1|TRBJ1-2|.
TGTGCCAGCAGTTCCGGGACAGGGGGGTATGGCTACACCTTC
CASSSGTGGYGYTF
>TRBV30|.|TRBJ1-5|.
TGTGCCTGGAGTGATGGTCACTACAATCAGCCCCAGCATTTT
CAWSDGHYNQPQHF
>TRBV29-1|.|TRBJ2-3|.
TGCAGCGTTTTGCGAAGTCCGGGCACAGATACGCAGTATTTT
CSVLRSPGTDTQYF
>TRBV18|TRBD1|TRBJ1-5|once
TGTGCCAGCTCAGACCGGGACAGGGTGTGTTTT
CASSDRDRVCF
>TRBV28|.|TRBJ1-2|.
TGTGCCAGCAGACCCCAGGAAGGGGGAGTCTATGGCTACACCTTC
CASRPQEGGVYGYTF
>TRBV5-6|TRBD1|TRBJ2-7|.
TGTGCCAGCAGCTTACCGGCCGGGACAGGGGGCTACGAGCAGTACTTC
CASSLPAGTGGYEQYF
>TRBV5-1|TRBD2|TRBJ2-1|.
TGCGCCAGCAGCTTGGGGGGGACTACCAATGAGCAGTTCTTC
CASSLGGTTNEQFF
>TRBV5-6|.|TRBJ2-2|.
TGTGCCAGCAGTCCTCAGGGCGCCGGGGAGCTGTTTTTT
CASSPQGAGELFF